This T cell receptor beta chain comes out of a study of blood T cells in healthy people across ages (dated by TCRdb to between 2014 and 2017). Background on the whole study: In model experiments, roughly one uniquely barcoded TCR beta cDNA molecule per two T cells was captured by template switching. The donors were split into four age groups: young (average around 15 years), middle-aged (about 40), aged (more than 60) and long-lived (more than 80). Two additional independent replicas of 1 million unique cDNA reads from the same blood draw were analyzed for two donors (one aged 18 to 30 and one aged 80 or older). The study measured age-related changes in TCR beta repertoire diversity using deep sequencing normalized with unique cDNA molecular identifiers. Donors of different ages were randomly distributed across sequencing lanes to avoid experimental bias.

The library was built by means of 5' RACE. Sequenced on an Illumina HiSeq 2500. A second PCR of roughly 7 to 11 cycles was performed with a sample-barcoded 5' primer and a J-beta primer mix. A template-switch 5' adaptor carrying 12 random nucleotides introduced a unique molecular identifier onto each TCR beta cDNA molecule. At least 3 million CDR3-containing paired-end reads were obtained from each sample. The Mint cDNA synthesis kit, primed by a TRBC-specific oligonucleotide, was used to synthesize first-strand cDNA from all RNA. All cDNA was treated with uracil-DNA glycosylase and then went through a first 18-cycle PCR with the universal primers M1SS and BC2_uni_R. The paper's processing steps were these. Each sample was normalized by randomly selecting 1 million high-quality reads, each carrying a distinct molecular identifier. Instead of being binned into consensus sequences, reads that shared molecular identifiers were thrown out. MiTCR, with a Q25 quality threshold and the strictest error-elimination algorithm, was used for CDR3 identification, clonotype clustering and error correction. Lower-bound total TCR beta diversity was estimated with a nonparametric unseen species model using Euler transformation. TCRdb's own reprocessing of the public reads used fastp at Q25 and MiXCR and kept productive beta chains. Records with the same CDR3 protein are collapsed into one entry carrying the most frequent genes and DNA. What appears here as the V and J calls and clone size reflects TCRdb's work, not the paper's. The sample includes just under 900,000 distinct CDR3 sequences, with under 30% observed a single time. The top ten clonotypes cover roughly 17% of the sample.

Overall study results and their limits: Observed TCR beta diversity per million T cells fell roughly linearly with age, and a significant reduction was already apparent by age roughly 41. A strong correlation was found between observed TCR beta diversity and the percentage of naive T cells measured by flow cytometry. Compared with the aged group, more naive CD4+ T cells, fewer expanded clones and increased TCR diversity were shown by the long-lived group, suggesting age selection. Since profiling was done on bulk unsorted PBMCs, naive and antigen-experienced compartments could not be conclusively compared. Donor CMV infection status was unknown, potentially confounding age-related changes in expanded clonotypes. Total diversity estimates from one million sequenced T cells were considered lower bounds and underestimates.

Measured from the cysteine to the phenylalanine, the CDR3 is 14 residues long. Only the CDR3 DNA is retained, 42 bases long and in frame from the first base. The germline V end is reduced by 6 bases and the J end by 5 bases; junction bases left unmatched: 10. From a lookup of the germline V gene (reference sequence), CDR1 and CDR2 are DFQATT and SNEGSKA. This clonotype was seen repeatedly, ten times or more. This receptor's antigen is unknown. No much larger clonotype is one base removed from it; base qualities were not supplied. Systemically healthy Caucasian individuals from Russia, 35 to 40 in total and aged roughly 6 to 100 years, were included as donors. Each donor gave ten milliliters of peripheral blood, drawn into EDTA-treated Vacutainer tubes. Ficoll-Paque density-gradient centrifugation was used to isolate PBMCs, with at least 7 million obtained per sample. Trizol reagent was used to extract total RNA from PBMCs, with at least 5.5 micrograms per sample. Naive CD45RAhigh/CD27high T cell percentages were measured by flow cytometry on a PBMC aliquot from every donor.

The sequencing sample was made of blood. This clonotype was sampled from a woman aged 80 or over in good health. The sequence links TRBV20-1 to TRBJ2-1, with TRBD1 matching 7 junction bases. CDR3 reads: CSAKTGAQHNEQFF. At the DNA level, the sequence is TGCAGTGCAAAAACAGGGGCCCAACACAATGAGCAGTTCTTC.